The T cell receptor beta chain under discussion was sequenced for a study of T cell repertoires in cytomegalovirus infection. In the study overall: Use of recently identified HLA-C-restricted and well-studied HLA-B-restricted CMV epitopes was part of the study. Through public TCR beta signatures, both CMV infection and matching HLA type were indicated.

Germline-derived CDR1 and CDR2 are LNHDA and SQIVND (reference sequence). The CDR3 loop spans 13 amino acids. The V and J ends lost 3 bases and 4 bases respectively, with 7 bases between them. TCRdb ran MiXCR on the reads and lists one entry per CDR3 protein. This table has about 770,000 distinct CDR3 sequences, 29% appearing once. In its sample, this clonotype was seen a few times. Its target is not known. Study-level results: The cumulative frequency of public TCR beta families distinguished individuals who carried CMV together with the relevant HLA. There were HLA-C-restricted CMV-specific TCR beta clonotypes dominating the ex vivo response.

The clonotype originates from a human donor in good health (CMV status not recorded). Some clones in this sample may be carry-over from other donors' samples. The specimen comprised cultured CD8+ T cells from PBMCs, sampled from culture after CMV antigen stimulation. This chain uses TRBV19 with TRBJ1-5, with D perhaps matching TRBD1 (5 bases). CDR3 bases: TGTGCCAGTAGTATCTGGGGGAATCAGCCCCAGCATTTT. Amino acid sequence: CASSIWGNQPQHF.